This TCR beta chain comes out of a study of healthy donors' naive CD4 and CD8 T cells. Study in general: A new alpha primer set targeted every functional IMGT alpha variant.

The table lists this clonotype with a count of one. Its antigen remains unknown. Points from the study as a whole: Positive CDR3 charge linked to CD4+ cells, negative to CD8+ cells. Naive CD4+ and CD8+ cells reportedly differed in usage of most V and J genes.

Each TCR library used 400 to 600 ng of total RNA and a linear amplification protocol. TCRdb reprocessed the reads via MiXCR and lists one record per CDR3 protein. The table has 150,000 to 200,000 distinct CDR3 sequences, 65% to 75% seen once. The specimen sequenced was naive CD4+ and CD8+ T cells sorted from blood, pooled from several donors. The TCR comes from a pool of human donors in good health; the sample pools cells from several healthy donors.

In DNA form, the CDR3 reads TGTGCCAGCAGCCTAGGGACAGGGTGGGAGACCCAGTACTTC. Translated: CASSLGTGWETQYF. This sequence joins TRBV11-2 and TRBJ2-5, with 9 bases identical to TRBD1. The germline V gene encodes CDR1 SGHAT and CDR2 FQNNGV. The V segment lost 5 bases and the J segment 5 bases; nucleotides outside the gene matches: 6. This CDR3 contains 14 residues.